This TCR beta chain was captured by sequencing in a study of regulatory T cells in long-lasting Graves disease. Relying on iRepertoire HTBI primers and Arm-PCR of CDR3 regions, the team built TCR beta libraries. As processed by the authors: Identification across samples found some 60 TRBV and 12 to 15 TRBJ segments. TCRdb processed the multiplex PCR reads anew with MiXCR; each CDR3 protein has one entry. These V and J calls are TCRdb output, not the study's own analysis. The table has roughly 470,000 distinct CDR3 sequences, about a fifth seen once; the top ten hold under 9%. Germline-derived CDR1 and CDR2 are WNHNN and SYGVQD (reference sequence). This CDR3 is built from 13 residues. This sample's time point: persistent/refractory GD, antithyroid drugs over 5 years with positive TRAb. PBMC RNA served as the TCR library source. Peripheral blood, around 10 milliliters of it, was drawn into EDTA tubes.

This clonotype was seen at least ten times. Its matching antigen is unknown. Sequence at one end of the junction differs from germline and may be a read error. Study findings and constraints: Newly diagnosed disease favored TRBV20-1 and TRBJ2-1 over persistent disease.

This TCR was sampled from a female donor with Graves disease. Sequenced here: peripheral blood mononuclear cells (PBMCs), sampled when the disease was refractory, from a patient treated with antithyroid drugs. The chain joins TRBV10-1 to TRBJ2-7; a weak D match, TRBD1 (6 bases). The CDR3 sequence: CASSAGQRYEQYF. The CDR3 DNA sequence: TGTGCCAGCAGCGCCGGACAGCGCTACGAGCAGTACTTC.